These 9 T cell receptor beta chains originate from one sample sequenced in a study of T cell responses to AZD1222 COVID-19 vaccine. Generated by immunoSEQ multiplex PCR, the TCRdb table keeps only in-frame clones and is missing some. The sample shows 150,000 or so clones, around 93% of them seen only once. Material: peripheral blood, obtained on day 0 of AZD1222 vaccination. Receptors originate from an adult in good health.

This chain joins TRBV21-1 and TRBJ1-4. TRBV21-1 is labeled a pseudogene. The CDR3 runs to 16 residues. CDR3 sequence: CASSKKRVGRDEKLFF. As DNA, the CDR3 is TGTGCCAGCAGCAAAAAACGGGTAGGCAGGGACGAAAAACTGTTTTTT.

The chain links TRBV3-1 (or the pseudogene TRBV3-2) to TRBJ1-2; D possibly corresponds to TRBD1 (5 bases). The CDR3 consists of 17 residues. The V gene's germline CDR1 is LGHDT and CDR2 YNNKEL (reference sequence). V dropped 3 bases and J dropped 7 bases, with 24 bases sitting between them. CDR3: CASSQRGLDIFSGGYTF. The CDR3 region has the DNA TGTGCCAGCAGCCAGCGTGGTTTGGACATTTTTTCGGGTGGCTACACCTTC.

This chain links TRBV15 with TRBJ2-4; D is unresolved. CDR1 LNHNV and CDR2 YYDKDF come from the germline V gene (reference sequence). This CDR3 region has 13 residues. V was cut by 6 bases and J by 1 base, with 7 bases left in between. The DNA for the CDR3 is TGTGCCACCAGGCAGGATGCCAAAAACATTCAGTACTTC. This sequence encodes CATRQDAKNIQYF.

This chain links TRBV28 with TRBJ2-5; D is possibly TRBD1 or TRBD2 (5 bases each). CDR1 and CDR2 (germline): MDHEN, SYDVKM. The CDR3 sequence is 13 residues long. The V gene lost 6 bases and the J gene lost 2 bases, with 10 bases spanning the gap. CDR3 amino acids: CASSQGRQETQYF. The CDR3 coding sequence is TGTGCCAGCAGCCAGGGACGGCAAGAGACCCAGTACTTC. The full variable domain, completed using reference TRBV28 and TRBJ2-5, is DVKVTQSSRYLVKRTGEKVFLECVQDMDHENMFWYRQDPGLGLRLIYFSYDVKMKEKGDIPEGYSVSREKKERFSLILESASTNQTSMYLCASSQGRQETQYFGPGTRLLVL.

This clone was observed once. The V call is TRBV3-1 (or the pseudogene TRBV3-2), the J call TRBJ1-6; D perhaps matches TRBD1 (6 bases). The CDR3 is 13 amino acids. Trimming cost V 4 bases and J 7 bases, with 8 bases left between them. The V gene's germline CDR1 is LGHDT and CDR2 YNNKEL (reference sequence). The CDR3 region is CASSPGVNSPLHF. CDR3 sequence (DNA): TGTGCCAGCAGCCCAGGGGTGAATTCACCCCTCCACTTT.

In DNA form, the CDR3 reads TGTGCCATCTCCAGGGGGAATCAGCCCCAGCATTTT. Translating gives CAISRGNQPQHF. The chain recombines TRBV10-3 with TRBJ1-5, with TRBD1 identical over 7 bases. The CDR3 covers 12 residues. The germline V gene has CDR1 ENHRY and CDR2 SYGVKD. The J segment lost 4 bases and the V segment lost 8 bases, leaving 2 bases of the junction unmatched.

V usage is TRBV28 and J usage is TRBJ2-7; possible D gene TRBD2, 6 bases. Between the trimmed V and J ends, which lost 1 base and 2 bases, there was a span of 12 bases. The CDR3 is made up of 15 amino acids. The germline V gene has CDR1 MDHEN and CDR2 SYDVKM. The chain's CDR3 is CASSLSVGGAYEQYF. The CDR3 coding sequence is TGTGCCAGCAGTTTATCTGTGGGAGGCGCCTACGAGCAGTACTTC. Based on the CDR3 plus reference TRBV28 and TRBJ2-7, the full variable domain is DVKVTQSSRYLVKRTGEKVFLECVQDMDHENMFWYRQDPGLGLRLIYFSYDVKMKEKGDIPEGYSVSREKKERFSLILESASTNQTSMYLCASSLSVGGAYEQYFGPGTRLTVT.

The chain couples TRBV28 to TRBJ2-7; TRBD2 agrees at 7 bases. This CDR3 is built from 15 residues. J lost 0 bases, V lost 0 bases, and 2 bases had no gene match. Germline V lookup: CDR1 MDHEN, CDR2 SYDVKM. CDR3 region: CASSLWGGSSYEQYF. In DNA form, the CDR3 reads TGTGCCAGCAGTTTATGGGGGGGGAGCTCCTACGAGCAGTACTTC.

The V and J genes are TRBV6-5 and TRBJ1-2, with 7 bases fitting TRBD1. Germline trimming cut 2 bases from V and 8 bases from J; bases unmatched to any gene: 8. Germline V gives CDR1 MNHEY, CDR2 SVGAGI. This CDR3 comprises 14 residues. Here the CDR3 reads CASSYADRDWGYTF. CDR3 coding DNA: TGTGCCAGCAGTTACGCTGACAGGGATTGGGGCTACACCTTC.